The 21 T cell receptor beta chains given below trace back to one sample, sequenced in a study of Graves' ophthalmopathy and Graves' hyperthyroidism. Researchers took RNA transcripts and amplified TCR beta CDR3 regions from them. A first-round RT-PCR used HTBI primers, followed by a second-round multiplex PCR. Using its own MiXCR run on the multiplex PCR reads, TCRdb lists one record per CDR3 protein. Among about 420,000 distinct CDR3 sequences, approximately 21% were seen once, and the ten largest hold under 3.5%. The specimen sequenced was peripheral blood. These TCRs come from a woman younger than 35 with stable Graves' hyperthyroidism.

Only one count was recorded for this clonotype. This chain joins TRBV20-1 and TRBJ1-2; TRBD1 agrees at 7 bases. V trimming: 0 bases; J trimming: 2 bases; junction bases outside the gene matches: 12. The CDR3 contains 17 residues. Germline CDR1 reads DFQATT; CDR2 reads SNEGSKA (reference sequence). The CDR3 bases are TGCAGTGCTAGAGATGTTTTCTGGGACAGACAAAACTATGGCTACACCTTC. As protein: CSARDVFWDRQNYGYTF.

This clonotype has at least ten counts. This sequence joins TRBV15 and TRBJ2-5, with 14 positions matching TRBD2. The V gene's germline CDR1 is LNHNV and CDR2 YYDKDF (reference sequence). The J segment lost 1 base and the V segment lost 0 bases, leaving 7 bases of the junction unmatched. The CDR3 length is 19 residues. The CDR3 loop reads CATSRDLTSGRGGQETQYF. The CDR3 DNA reads as TGTGCCACCAGCAGAGATCTGACTAGCGGGAGGGGGGGCCAAGAGACCCAGTACTTC.

This clonotype has a count of ten or more. The J gene is TRBJ2-5, the V gene TRBV5-1; perhaps TRBD1 as D (6 bases). CDR1 and CDR2 (germline): SGHRS, YFSETQ. The CDR3 covers 14 residues. Trimming took 2 bases from V and 2 from J, leaving 10 bases between them. CDR3 DNA: TGCGCCAGCAGCTTCCAGGGGACACAAGAGACCCAGTACTTC. Translating gives CASSFQGTQETQYF.

J is TRBJ1-5 and V is TRBV20-1; 7 bases line up with TRBD1. This CDR3 spans 19 amino acids. The trim removed 0 bases at V and 0 bases at J, leaving 14 bases unmatched. CDR1 and CDR2 (germline): DFQATT, SNEGSKA (reference sequence). The CDR3 DNA reads as TGCAGTGCTAGAGATCTAAGGGACAGTGGAGGCTATAGCAATCAGCCCCAGCATTTT. It specifies CSARDLRDSGGYSNQPQHF.

This clonotype appeared a few times. V and J are TRBV10-3 and TRBJ1-3; TRBD1 matches at 8 bases. The CDR3 extends over 17 amino acids. Unmatched junction bases numbered 12, after V lost 8 bases and J lost 0 bases. CDR1 ENHRY and CDR2 SYGVKD come from the germline V gene. CDR3 bases: TGTGCCATCTGTTCCACGGGACAGGTGAGCTCTGGAAACACCATATATTTT. This codes for CAICSTGQVSSGNTIYF.

As regards this clonotype: A read error may account for a junction end that differs from germline. This rearrangement joins TRBV3-1 to TRBJ1-1; D unresolved. Germline-derived CDR1 and CDR2 are LGHDT and YNNKEL (reference sequence). CDR3 length: 11 amino acids. CDR3 DNA sequence: TGTGCCAGCAGCCAAGGGAGAGGTCGAATCTTT. Translating it yields CASSQGRGRIF.

This clonotype was recorded once. V is TRBV28 and J is TRBJ2-7; 8 nucleotides align to TRBD2. The germline gives CDR1 MDHEN, CDR2 SYDVKM. The CDR3 covers 15 residues. V shed 6 bases, J shed 1 base, and the junction held 8 bases outside the gene matches. CDR3 coding DNA: TGTGCCAGCAGCCCGACTAGCGCCATATCCTACGAGCAGTACTTC. It translates to CASSPTSAISYEQYF.

This clonotype was counted ten times or more. The rearrangement uses TRBV11-2 and TRBJ1-1; D not resolved. CDR1 and CDR2 from the germline V gene are SGHAT and FQNNGV. The V end lost 5 bases, the J end lost 1 base, and 8 bases lay between the germline ends. There are 13 residues in the CDR3. The CDR3 DNA reads as TGTGCCAGCAGCCGAAAGACGAACACTGAAGCTTTCTTT. As protein: CASSRKTNTEAFF.

This clonotype was picked up a small number of times. The CDR3, as DNA: TGCGCCAGCAGCTTCACAGGGGCTTCGAACACTGAAGCTTTCTTT. Its translation: CASSFTGASNTEAFF. This rearrangement joins TRBV5-1 to TRBJ1-1; 7 positions agree with TRBD1. The trim removed 2 bases at V and 1 base at J, leaving 5 bases unmatched. Germline V gives CDR1 SGHRS, CDR2 YFSETQ. CDR3 size: 15 residues.

This clonotype was seen many times. The chain recombines TRBV2 with TRBJ1-5; tentatively, D is TRBD1 (5 bases). CDR3 length: 14 residues. The V gene's germline CDR1 is SNHLY and CDR2 FYNNEI. V shed 2 bases and J shed 7 bases, with 12 bases lying between them. CDR3 amino acids: CASSESGRGQPQHF. CDR3 nucleotides: TGTGCCAGCAGTGAATCGGGGCGAGGGCAGCCCCAGCATTTT.

This clonotype was detected many times. The chain recombines TRBV12-3 or TRBV12-4 with TRBJ2-5; the D gene is possibly TRBD2 (6 bases). The V end was cut by 7 bases, the J end by 2 bases, with 14 bases between. The CDR3 consists of 14 residues. CDR3 nucleotide sequence: TGTGCCAGCAATCCTGGGGGAGGACAAGAGACCCAGTACTTC. Residues: CASNPGGGQETQYF.

This clonotype was seen ten or more times. The genes are TRBV29-1 and TRBJ2-4; 10 nucleotides align to TRBD1. J was trimmed by 5 bases and V by 7 bases; bases with no gene match: 2. The CDR3 contains 12 residues. CDR1 SQVTM and CDR2 ANQGSEA come from the germline V gene. In DNA form, the CDR3 reads TGCAGCGGGACAGGGGGGGAAAACATTCAGTACTTC. Translating gives CSGTGGENIQYF.

There are many counts of this clonotype. This sequence joins TRBV7-8 and TRBJ2-7, with D possibly called TRBD1 or TRBD2 (5 bases each). Per germline, CDR1 SGHVS and CDR2 FQNEAQ. This CDR3 comprises 13 residues. V gave up 3 bases and J gave up 7 bases, with 13 bases separating them. CDR3 in DNA: TGTGCCAGCAGCTTTCGGGGCCAAGAGGAGCAGTACTTC. Translated, it gives CASSFRGQEEQYF.

This clonotype was counted only a few times. The chain links TRBV6-5 to TRBJ2-5; 7 nucleotides agree with TRBD2. Germline values: CDR1 MNHEY, CDR2 SVGAGI. V lost 0 bases to trimming and J lost 5 bases; unmatched junction nucleotides: 3. CDR3 length equals 14 residues. The CDR3 nucleotides are TGTGCCAGCAGTTACTCGGGGAGGGTTGAGACCCAGTACTTC. It yields the protein CASSYSGRVETQYF.

Remarks on this clonotype: A read error may produce the germline difference seen at one junction end. J is TRBJ2-4 and V is TRBV11-2; 8 bases agree with TRBD2. The CDR3 has 20 residues. CDR1 and CDR2 from the germline V gene are SGHAT and FQNNGV. In nucleotides, the CDR3 is TGTGCCAGCAGCTTAGTTTTACTGGGCGGGAGGTCTATAGCCAAAAACATTAAGTACTTC. This codes for CASSLVLLGGRSIAKNIKYF.

Many counts were recorded for this clonotype. The rearrangement joins TRBV28 to TRBJ2-7; D is possibly TRBD1 (6 bases). Germline CDR1 is MDHEN and CDR2 is SYDVKM. This CDR3 is built from 15 residues. Trimming stripped 3 bases from V and 4 bases from J, with 16 bases between. CDR3 in amino acids: CASSFPTFDRYEQYF. CDR3 sequence (DNA): TGTGCCAGCAGTTTCCCAACATTCGACAGGTACGAGCAGTACTTC.

V and J are TRBV20-1 and TRBJ2-5; TRBD2 matches 10 bases. The CDR3 extends over 13 amino acids. The V and J ends lost 6 bases and 3 bases, in that order; junction bases with no gene match: 4. Per germline, CDR1 DFQATT and CDR2 SNEGSKA (reference sequence). CDR3: CSASGLAEETQYF. The CDR3 DNA follows: TGCAGTGCCTCTGGACTAGCGGAAGAGACCCAGTACTTC.

This clonotype was observed many times. The chain joins TRBV5-1 to TRBJ1-5; D gene unclear. Trimming shortened V by 0 bases and J by 6 bases, and 13 bases separated the two germline ends. Germline CDR1 and CDR2: SGHRS and YFSETQ. The length of the CDR3 is 15 residues. In DNA form, the CDR3 reads TGCGCCAGCAGCTTGGAAGGGCTAAAGGGTCAGCCCCAGCATTTT. Translated: CASSLEGLKGQPQHF.

This clonotype was counted ten times or more. The J gene is TRBJ2-5, the V gene TRBV20-1; tentative D call: TRBD2 (6 bases). V gave up 3 bases and J gave up 0 bases, with 20 bases separating them. The CDR3 length is 17 residues. The germline CDR1 and CDR2 sequences are DFQATT and SNEGSKA (reference sequence). The CDR3 DNA sequence: TGCAGTGCTAGGCTCCCGCACGGGAGAGGGTACCAAGAGACCCAGTACTTC. Its protein product is CSARLPHGRGYQETQYF.

In this sample, this clonotype turned up a few times. A much larger clone lies a single base off, so this may be a read error. V gene TRBV20-1 combines with J gene TRBJ2-4, with D unresolved. There are 13 residues in the CDR3. Germline CDR1 is DFQATT and CDR2 is SNEGSKA (reference sequence). Here the CDR3 reads CSARRRTENIKYF. As DNA, the CDR3 is TGCAGTGCTAGAAGAAGAACAGAAAACATTAAGTACTTC.

J is TRBJ1-1 and V is TRBV30; D unresolved. The V gene lost 5 bases and the J gene lost 4 bases, with 11 bases spanning the gap. Germline V gene sequence: CDR1 GTSNPN, CDR2 SVGIG (reference sequence). The CDR3 loop spans 12 amino acids. CDR3 in DNA: TGTGCCTGGGACATGGATGGCACTGAAGCTTTCTTT. Its protein product is CAWDMDGTEAFF.